This T cell receptor beta chain was found in a study of shared clonotypes between healthy human individuals (dated by TCRdb to about 2020). Some background on the complete study: The cohort comprised two women and a few men aged 18 to 49 years. For each donor, CD4 naive and CD4 memory were each given three plates, CD8 naive was given two plates, and CD8 memory was given one plate. The study deeply sequenced blood TCR repertoires of about 5 healthy adults to estimate repertoire size and the extent of clonotype sharing between individuals. To increase sequencing depth and limit assay-specific biases, TCR repertoire library preparation and sequencing were carried out by different laboratories using diverse techniques. Leukapheresis yielded between about 0.8 and 9.5 billion PBMCs per donor. Broader findings and caveats from the paper: Compared with non-shared clonotypes, clonotypes shared by all four sorted-subset donors had higher generation probabilities. Based on pairwise subsampling, the degree of clonotype sharing among donors was expected to be affected by sequencing depth. Estimated clonotype richness was generally larger for naive than for memory subsets. Only blood was sampled, and tissue TCR repertoires likely differ from those in blood. Approximately 4.8% of naive CD4, roughly 3.6% of naive CD8, approximately 2% of memory CD4, and 0.4% of memory CD8 clonotypes were shared across a few donors. Rarefaction of sorted-subset datasets indicated incomplete sequencing despite the large sequencing depth. Because the study included only a small number of donors, the genetic and exposure-history diversity represented was limited.

TCR CDR3 regions were amplified from genomic DNA by multiplex PCR using the deep immunoSEQ assay. Extracted genomic DNA from each cell subset was distributed evenly across all wells of several immunoSEQ 96-well plates, and each plate was treated as a replicate. For sorted subsets, approximately 210 ng genomic DNA, equal to some 30,000 T cell genomes, was loaded into each replicate PCR. The purified libraries were quantified using a Qubit 3.0 fluorometer, sized with a Bioanalyzer 2100, and then quantified again using the KAPA Library Quantification kit. A separate single-read 150-cycle Illumina NextSeq 550 flow cell was used to sequence each immunoSEQ 96-well plate. Processing in the source paper ran as follows. Because the immunoSEQ output included only junctional sequences and no quality scores, the filtering could not be the same as the filtering used for full-length reads. Sequences were annotated with PyIR, a Python wrapper for IgBLAST v1.9, using IMGT germline references to assign V/J genes and CDR3. Reads were filtered out if the reads had weak V/J assignments (E-value above 1e-6), no CDR3, stop codons, out-of-frame junctions, or ambiguous translated residues. V3J clonotypes were defined as sequences sharing the same inferred V gene, J gene, and CDR3 amino acid sequence. Percentage overlap between repertoires was computed as shared unique clonotypes divided by the size of the smaller repertoire. Repertoire richness was assessed with RTK rarefaction, the Chao1 estimator, and Recon v2.1 estimates of unobserved clonotypes. For all TCRbeta clonotypes obtained by the gDNA method from several donors, generation probabilities were computed with OLGA. Entries here come from immuneACCESS through TCRdb and include only in-frame sequences with V and J called. Some clones fail to appear in such tables; in the studies checked, an unresolved V gene covers under half of the shortfall, and the cause of the remainder is unknown. The DNA gave D and trimming, while V, J and clone size come from that table. The sample records some 690,000 clones, less than 95% of which are singletons. The ten largest make up 30% to 40% of the sample.

The cysteine opens and the phenylalanine closes a CDR3 of 9 amino acids. Only the CDR3 DNA is retained, 27 bases long and in frame from the first base. CDR1 and CDR2, looked up from the germline V gene (reference sequence), are SEHNR and FQNEAQ. At the junction V is shortened by 7 bases and J by 13 bases, with 8 bases in between. The donors were healthy, HIV-negative adults with no recently reported acute infections or vaccinations. Every donor was a Caucasian adult residing in Nashville, Tennessee, USA. CD8 memory samples consisted of magnetically selected CD45RO+ cells combined with CCR7-negative CD45RA+ effector memory (TemRA) cells. Blood was obtained by leukapheresis, after which PBMCs were separated by Ficoll-Histopaque density gradient centrifugation and cryopreserved in liquid nitrogen vapor phase. Analytical flow cytometry was used to check the purity and quantity of each magnetically sorted T cell population. Genomic DNA was isolated from each sorted fraction and quantified by UV absorbance on a Nanodrop 2000c.

Points on this clone: The specificity of this receptor is unknown. Nothing much larger sits one base from this clone, and base qualities are not available.

The sample consisted of memory CD8+ T cells from PBMCs. Explained via the paper, the cell subset or site label denotes: CD45RO+ cells pooled with CCR7-negative TemRA cells. This TCR derives from a man aged 18 to 35 in good health. Some clones in this sample may be carry-over from other donors' samples. This sequence uses TRBV7-9 and TRBJ2-1; TRBD2 is perhaps the D gene, given 6 matching bases. The CDR3 loop reads CASTSEQFF. The DNA is TGTGCCAGCACTAGCGAACAGTTCTTC.